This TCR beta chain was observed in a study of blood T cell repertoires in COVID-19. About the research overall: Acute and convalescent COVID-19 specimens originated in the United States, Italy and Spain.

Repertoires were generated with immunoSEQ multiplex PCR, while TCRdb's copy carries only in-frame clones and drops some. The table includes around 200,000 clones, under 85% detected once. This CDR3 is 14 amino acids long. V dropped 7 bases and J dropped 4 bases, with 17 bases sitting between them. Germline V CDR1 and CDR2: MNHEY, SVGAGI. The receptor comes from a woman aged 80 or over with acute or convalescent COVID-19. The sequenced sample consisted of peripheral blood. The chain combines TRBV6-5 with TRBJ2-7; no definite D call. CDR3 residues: CASMRWQDLYEQYF. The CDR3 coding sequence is TGTGCCAGCATGAGATGGCAGGATTTATACGAGCAGTACTTC.